A selection of T cell receptor beta chains follows, all from one sample in a study of control samples from healthy donors and cancer patients. Here immunoSEQ multiplex PCR was the method, and the copy in TCRdb shows in-frame clones only, minus some. The data contain about 100,000 clones, roughly 87% of them singletons. Sequencing input: blood. All receptors derive from a woman aged 45 to 65 in good health. The CDR3 runs from the conserved cysteine through the conserved F or W. A D gene is named only where the DNA matches it firmly.

CASSPDPGGYSGNTIYF TGTGCCAGCAGCCCGGACCCCGGCGGGTACTCTGGAAACACCATATATTTT TRBJ1-3 17 TRBV7-2 .
CASSLITGGTIASGNTIYF TGTGCCAGCAGCTTAATAACAGGGGGCACTATAGCTTCTGGAAACACCATATATTTT TRBJ1-3 19 TRBV7-3 TRBD1
CASSSGTENQPQHF TGCGCCAGCAGCTCGGGGACAGAGAATCAGCCCCAGCATTTT TRBJ1-5 14 TRBV5-1 TRBD1
CASSRYPTDSEQFF TGTGCCAGTAGTCGGTACCCCACCGACAGTGAGCAGTTCTTC TRBJ2-1 14 TRBV19 .
CAWSAWTGGINQPQHF TGTGCCTGGAGTGCCTGGACAGGGGGTATCAATCAGCCCCAGCATTTT TRBJ1-5 16 TRBV30 TRBD1
CASSLVFPTGGQTPEITDTQYF TGTGCCAGCAGCTTAGTATTTCCGACAGGGGGTCAAACACCCGAGATCACAGATACGCAGTATTTT TRBJ2-3 22 TRBV13 TRBD1
CASTQDVEPLHF TGTGCCAGTACACAGGATGTAGAACCCCTCCACTTT TRBJ1-6 12 TRBV19 .
CASARGGQSQETQYF TGCGCCAGCGCGAGGGGCGGTCAAAGCCAAGAGACCCAGTACTTC TRBJ2-5 15 TRBV5-1 .
CASSPVGLAGGGDKNIQYF TGTGCCAGCAGCCCCGTCGGACTAGCGGGGGGCGGAGACAAAAACATTCAGTACTTC TRBJ2-4 19 TRBV9 TRBD2
CASSLTTVGSPLHF TGTGCCAGCAGCTTAACGACAGTGGGTTCACCCCTCCACTTT TRBJ1-6 14 TRBV7-3 .
CASSTAGALKNIQYF TGTGCCAGCAGTACGGCGGGGGCCCTCAAAAACATTCAGTACTTC TRBJ2-4 15 TRBV6-5 .